This T cell receptor beta chain was profiled in a study of cytomegalovirus exposure and HLA in healthy donors. Findings and limits, study-wide: Presence/absence analyses assumed roughly uniform sequencing depth across donors, which may not hold. The records held CMV serostatus as the only immune exposure information.

PCR used 60 Vbeta primers and 13 Jbeta primers. The protocol was immunoSEQ multiplex PCR, while the TCRdb copy is restricted to in-frame clones and leaves out a portion. This table has around 130,000 clones, approximately 80% appearing once. For this clone: Its specificity is not known.

The clonotype was recovered from a girl aged 2-15 years in good health and CMV-seronegative. Source material: PBMCs.

Here the CDR3 reads CASSLGDRGNEKLFF. The CDR3 DNA reads as TGCGCCAGCAGCTTGGGGGACAGGGGTAATGAAAAACTGTTTTTT. This sequence joins TRBV5-1 and TRBJ1-4; 10 bases are a match to TRBD1. The CDR3 runs to 15 residues. V was clipped by 0 bases and J by 4 bases; unmatched bases: 0. Germline V gives CDR1 SGHRS, CDR2 YFSETQ.